This T cell receptor beta chain was sequenced in a study of blood T cell repertoires in COVID-19. About the research overall: There were acute and convalescent COVID-19 samples, and they came from the United States, Italy and Spain. T cells, B-cell-depleted T cells, or PBMCs supplied cDNA or gDNA.

With 3 bases removed from V and 0 bases from J, the gap between germline ends came to 8 bases. The length of the CDR3 is 14 residues. The germline V gene has CDR1 MNHEY and CDR2 SMNVEV (reference sequence). Original handling: By means of reference gene primer amplification, nucleated cell counts were estimated. Profiling relied on immunoSEQ multiplex PCR, and the TCRdb table lists in-frame clones only, not all of them. V, J and clone size were drawn from that table, and D and trimming were deduced from the DNA. The sample holds some 80,000 clones, roughly four fifths seen once. The V and J genes are TRBV27 and TRBJ1-1; D uncertain. This receptor was identified in a woman older than 75 with active or convalescent COVID-19. The specimen was peripheral blood. The DNA for the CDR3 is TGTGCCAGCAGTTTTCAGGCCTTGAACACTGAAGCTTTCTTT. The encoded protein is CASSFQALNTEAFF.